This TCR beta chain is from a study of identical twins. A single record per CDR3 protein comes from TCRdb applying MiXCR to the 5' RACE reads. The sample holds hundreds of thousands of distinct CDR3 sequences, 15% to 20% seen once. The ends were cut back, 5 bases at V and 4 bases at J, with 17 bases in the middle. The CDR3 is 15 amino acids. These data also featured in a second study, about T cells expressing NK-cell markers.

The sequence was collected from a young woman in good health. The sample taken for sequencing was PBMCs. The V call is TRBV12-3 or TRBV12-4, the J call TRBJ2-5; D might be TRBD1 or TRBD2, each matching 6 bases. This chain's CDR3 is CASSPTGGHIETQYF. As DNA, the CDR3 is TGTGCCAGCAGTCCCACTGGGGGGCATATAGAGACCCAGTACTTC.